This T cell receptor (beta chain) was sequenced in a study of shared clonotypes between healthy human individuals. Points from the study as a whole: It was the non-shared clonotypes that had lower generation probabilities than clonotypes shared by all four donors. A few donors shared approximately 5% of their naive CD4 clonotypes. Clonotype sharing among donors was expected to depend on sequencing depth.

Replicate PCRs from sorted subsets contained roughly 190 ng DNA, which is approximately 30,000 T cell genomes. Assay used: immunoSEQ multiplex PCR; TCRdb lists only in-frame clones, some missing. The sample consists of 2 million to 2.5 million clones, less than 95% of them appearing once. A remark on this clone: Its antigen is still unknown.

This CDR3 comprises 13 residues. Germline V gives CDR1 SNHLY, CDR2 FYNNEI. The V gene lost 8 bases and the J gene lost 10 bases, with 18 bases spanning the gap. The TCR sequence derives from a man younger than 35 in good health. Some clones in this sample may be carry-over from other donors' samples. The rearrangement links TRBV2 to TRBJ1-5, with D possibly TRBD1 on 6 matching bases. Specimen: naive CD4+ T cells from PBMCs. The subset: CD45RA+ positively selected. The CDR3 nucleotides read TGTGCCAGCGGCGGACAGTCCGGAGGACCCCAGCATTTT. Residues: CASGGQSGGPQHF.